The 18 T cell receptor beta chains given below trace back to one sample, sequenced in a study of persistence of HIV-infected CD4 T cells. Their cognate antigens are unknown. The libraries were made with immunoSEQ version 4 in survey mode. Using immunoSEQ multiplex PCR, the repertoire was profiled, and TCRdb retains in-frame clones only, with some absent. The sample includes 50,000 or so clones, more than 60% seen only once; the top ten take 3%. The stimulus was lysate of CMV-infected fibroblasts, 9 to 10 ug/mL. CD40L/CD69 double-negative CD45RO-high memory CD4+ T cells were collected. The sequenced sample was CD4+ T cells sorted from PBMCs after roughly 18-hour stimulation, obtained from a patient who received antiretroviral therapy. These receptors were collected from an adult man with HIV who was CMV-seropositive.

This sequence joins TRBV6-2 or TRBV6-3 and TRBJ1-5; D is possibly TRBD1 (5 bases). With 4 bases removed from V and 9 bases from J, the gap between germline ends came to 19 bases. The CDR3 sequence is 15 residues long. Germline V gene sequence: CDR1 MNHEY, CDR2 SVGEGT. The CDR3 bases are TGTGCCAGCAGTTTCAGGACACCCTCGACGTGGCCCCAGCATTTT. It specifies CASSFRTPSTWPQHF.

V gene TRBV6-2 or TRBV6-3 combines with J gene TRBJ2-5; no clear D gene. CDR3 length: 14 residues. CDR1 MNHEY and CDR2 SVGEGT come from the germline V gene. Trimming cost V 4 bases and J 5 bases, with 14 bases left between them. The CDR3 loop reads CASSSYYPPETQYF. DNA of the CDR3: TGTGCCAGCAGTTCCTACTACCCCCCGGAGACCCAGTACTTC.

The V gene is TRBV15, the J gene TRBJ1-1; D possibly corresponds to TRBD1 (5 bases). Trimming removed 1 base from V and 11 bases from J, with 20 bases in between. Per germline, CDR1 LNHNV and CDR2 YYDKDF (reference sequence). The CDR3 totals 15 residues. CDR3 nucleotide sequence: TGTGCCACCAGCAGAGTTGGGGCCCCGTGGAGTGGGGCTTTCTTT. Translated, it gives CATSRVGAPWSGAFF. The whole variable domain, filled in from reference TRBV15 and TRBJ1-1, reads DAMVIQNPRYQVTQFGKPVTLSCSQTLNHNVMYWYQQKSSQAPKLLFHYYDKDFNNEADTPDNFQSRRPNTSFCFLDIRSPGLGDTAMYLCATSRVGAPWSGAFFGQGTRLTVV.

In its sample, this clone was seen once. The chain employs TRBV6-5 and TRBJ1-2, with 7 bases matching TRBD1. Germline CDR1 MNHEY, CDR2 SVGAGI. The length of the CDR3 is 15 residues. Trimming took 5 bases from V and 4 from J; bases not matched to a gene: 10. CDR3 DNA: TGTGCCAGCAGTCCCCGGGACAGCCACATCTATGGCTACACCTTC. Translated: CASSPRDSHIYGYTF.

J is TRBJ1-1 and V is TRBV7-2; no definite D call. Per germline, CDR1 SGHTA and CDR2 FQGNSA. V was pared by 1 base and J by 1 base, with 7 bases between. The CDR3 has 14 residues. CDR3 coding DNA: TGTGCCAGCAGCTTAGAGGGCCAGAACACTGAAGCTTTCTTT. It specifies CASSLEGQNTEAFF.

The chain uses TRBV29-1 and TRBJ2-2, with a weak D call TRBD1 (5 bases). The CDR3 loop spans 11 amino acids. Germline CDR1 and CDR2: SQVTM and ANQGSEA. Trimming pared 8 bases from V and 15 bases from J, leaving 19 bases between. The CDR3 sequence is CSTGFRAMVFF. The CDR3, as DNA: TGCAGCACAGGTTTTAGGGCCATGGTGTTTTTT.

The chain links TRBV7-6 to TRBJ2-5, with a possible D match to TRBD2 (5 bases). This CDR3 spans 13 amino acids. The germline V and J ends were trimmed by 4 bases and 7 bases, with 13 bases remaining between them. Germline V gives CDR1 SGHVS, CDR2 FNYEAQ. In DNA form, the CDR3 reads TGTGCCAGCAGCTCTCTAAGGGCGGGGACCCAGTACTTC. This gives the protein CASSSLRAGTQYF.

The chain has TRBV23-1 and TRBJ2-7; D unclear. TRBV23-1 is reported as an ORF; its role is uncertain. This CDR3 has 15 residues. Trimming took 3 bases from V and 0 from J, leaving 12 bases between them. The CDR3 region has the DNA TGCGCCAGCAGTCACCGGACGGTGAGCTCCTACGAGCAGTACTTC. Protein product: CASSHRTVSSYEQYF.

The chain uses TRBV3-1 (or the pseudogene TRBV3-2) and TRBJ2-4, with 9 bases matching TRBD2. V gave up 1 base and J gave up 6 bases; unmatched junction bases: 10. Germline CDR1 LGHDT, CDR2 YNNKEL (reference sequence). This CDR3 has 17 residues. As DNA, the CDR3 is TGTGCCAGCAGCCAAGGGGGTTTAGCGGGGGCGGGAAACATTCAGTACTTC. The encoded protein is CASSQGGLAGAGNIQYF.

At least ten counts were recorded for this clone. V and J are TRBV6-2 or TRBV6-3 and TRBJ1-1; D remains ambiguous. CDR3 size: 14 residues. The V end was cut by 0 bases, the J end by 1 base, with 6 bases between. CDR1 is MNHEY, CDR2 SVGEGT, per germline. CDR3 sequence: CASSYSGRNTEAFF. The CDR3 DNA sequence: TGTGCCAGCAGTTACTCGGGCAGGAACACTGAAGCTTTCTTT.

This clone has a handful of counts. The chain has TRBV4-2 and TRBJ1-3; no clear D. V was clipped by 0 bases and J by 0 bases, with 9 bases between them. CDR1 and CDR2 (germline): LGHNA, YNFKEQ. The CDR3 totals 16 residues. CDR3 nucleotide sequence: TGTGCCAGCAGCCAAGAAGCACCCGTCTCTGGAAACACCATATATTTT. This sequence encodes CASSQEAPVSGNTIYF.

This clone came up a few times. The V and J genes are TRBV5-4 and TRBJ1-4, with TRBD1 matching over 7 bases. CDR1 SGHNT and CDR2 YYREEE come from the germline V gene (reference sequence). J lost 0 bases, V lost 1 base, and 6 bases had no gene match. The CDR3 covers 17 residues. The chain's CDR3 is CASSLFDGTATNEKLFF. CDR3 DNA sequence: TGTGCCAGCAGCTTGTTCGACGGGACAGCAACTAATGAAAAACTGTTTTTT.

This clone was detected only once. This chain links TRBV15 with TRBJ2-5, with TRBD1 matching over 9 bases. Germline lookup yields CDR1 LNHNV and CDR2 YYDKDF (reference sequence). This CDR3 is 16 amino acids long. V dropped 0 bases and J dropped 0; count of bases not matched to a gene: 2. The CDR3: CATSRETGGYQETQYF. The CDR3 DNA sequence: TGTGCCACCAGCAGAGAGACAGGGGGATACCAAGAGACCCAGTACTTC.

The chain joins TRBV12-3 or TRBV12-4 to TRBJ1-1; D is unclear. The CDR3 consists of 13 residues. The ends were cut back, 2 bases at V and 1 base at J, with 5 bases in the middle. For the CDR3, the DNA is TGTGCCAGCAGTTTATTCGGGAACACTGAAGCTTTCTTT. This codes for CASSLFGNTEAFF.

The J gene is TRBJ1-6, the V gene TRBV10-3; possibly TRBD1 for D (5 bases). CDR3 length equals 15 residues. Germline-derived CDR1 and CDR2 are ENHRY and SYGVKD. V lost 0 bases and J 5 bases, leaving 8 bases between the germline ends. The CDR3 coding sequence is TGTGCCATCAGTGAGTCGGACACCGATAATTCACCCCTCCACTTT. It yields the protein CAISESDTDNSPLHF.

The chain joins TRBV10-3 to TRBJ1-5, with 7 bases identical to TRBD1. Per the germline V gene, CDR1 is ENHRY and CDR2 is SYGVKD. CDR3 length equals 16 residues. Trimming removed 4 bases from V and 3 bases from J; junction bases left unmatched: 9. The CDR3: CAISVGDSYSNQPQHF. CDR3 DNA: TGTGCCATCAGTGTAGGGGACAGTTACTCCAATCAGCCCCAGCATTTT.

In its sample, this clone was seen a few times. V usage is TRBV6-5 and J usage is TRBJ2-7; D is uncertain. The CDR3 contains 14 residues. Germline V gives CDR1 MNHEY, CDR2 SVGAGI. The V gene lost 0 bases and the J gene lost 2 bases, with 8 bases spanning the gap. CDR3 sequence (DNA): TGTGCCAGCAGTTACTCTTCTATTACCTACGAGCAGTACTTC. Protein product: CASSYSSITYEQYF.

CDR3 residues: CASSYSGNTGELFF. CDR3 DNA sequence: TGTGCCAGCAGTTACTCAGGGAACACCGGGGAGCTGTTTTTT. This rearrangement joins TRBV6-2 or TRBV6-3 to TRBJ2-2; no clear D gene. Germline values: CDR1 MNHEY, CDR2 SVGEGT. The CDR3 is 14 residues long. With 0 bases removed from V and 1 base from J, the gap between germline ends came to 3 bases.